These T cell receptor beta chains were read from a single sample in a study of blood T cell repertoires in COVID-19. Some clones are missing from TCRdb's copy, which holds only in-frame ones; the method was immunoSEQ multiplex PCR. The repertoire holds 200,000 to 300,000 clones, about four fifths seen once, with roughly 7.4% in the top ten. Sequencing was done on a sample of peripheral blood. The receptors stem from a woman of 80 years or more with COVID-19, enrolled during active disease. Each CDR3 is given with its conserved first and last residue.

CDR3: CASSLGGRGSPLHF
J: TRBJ1-6
V: TRBV7-2

CDR3: CASSQDLYRGAYYNEQFF
J: TRBJ2-1
V: TRBV4-1

CDR3: CASSMQLVGTDTQYF
J: TRBJ2-3
V: TRBV5-1

CDR3: CASSLQGDYGYTF
J: TRBJ1-2
V: TRBV6-5

CDR3: CASSQISRTGGYGYTF
J: TRBJ1-2
V: TRBV25-1

CDR3: CASSHPGSNQPQHF
J: TRBJ1-5
V: TRBV4-2

CDR3: CASSRSRRDRATLGKLFF
J: TRBJ1-4
V: TRBV7-8

CDR3: CASGIGTGDTGELFF
J: TRBJ2-2
V: TRBV25-1

CDR3: CASSEKAGARNYEQFF
J: TRBJ2-1
V: TRBV6-1

CDR3: CAWSVGGTNEKLFF
J: TRBJ1-4
V: TRBV30

CDR3: CATGTGGYSTGELFF
J: TRBJ2-2
V: TRBV5-4

CDR3: CASSIRGESTDTQYF
J: TRBJ2-3
V: TRBV19

CDR3: CASSPGDSGNTIYF
J: TRBJ1-3
V: TRBV6-5